The rows below give T cell receptor beta chains drawn from one sample of a study of T cells in Graves' hyperthyroidism and ophthalmopathy. MiXCR, applied by TCRdb to the multiplex PCR reads, yields one record per CDR3 protein. The sample holds about 380,000 distinct CDR3 sequences, less than 20% seen once. Specimen: blood. Receptor source: a man between 18 and 35 years old with Graves' ophthalmopathy. CDR3s include the opening cysteine and the closing phenylalanine or tryptophan. The order of the fields is J gene, clone size, D gene, V gene, CDR3 DNA, CDR3 protein. D genes are given only for firm matches. Clone size is not always given. Where it is, it says once, few, many or a class for expanded clones.

TRBJ1-5	few	NA	TRBV9	TGTGCCAGCAGCGTAGACGCGGTTCGGCAGCCCCAGCATTTT	CASSVDAVRQPQHF
TRBJ1-1	many	TRBD1	TRBV5-1	TGCGCCAGCAGCTCCTGGACAGGGCCAGAGAGAACTGAAGCTTTCTTT	CASSSWTGPERTEAFF
TRBJ1-4	NA	TRBD1	TRBV5-1	TGTGCCAGCAGCTTGGGACAGGGAGGGTATGAAAAACTGTTTTTT	CASSLGQGGYEKLFF
TRBJ1-5	few	NA	TRBV6-5	TGTGCCAGCAGTTACTCCGACAGGACACTCTATAGCAATCAGCCCCGGCATTTT	CASSYSDRTLYSNQPRHF
TRBJ1-4	many	NA	TRBV11-2	TGTGCCAGCAGCTTAGACCAAAAACTGTTTTTT	CASSLDQKLFF
TRBJ2-2	many	NA	TRBV5-1	TGCGCCAGCAGCATCAGGGGAGTGGAGCTGTTTTTT	CASSIRGVELFF
TRBJ2-1	NA	NA	TRBV6-2/TRBV6-3	TGTGCCAGCAGTGACCCCGGGGATGAGCAGTTCTTC	CASSDPGDEQFF
TRBJ2-7	many	NA	TRBV7-2	TGTGCCAGCAGCTTAGGGCCGCAGGACCTATCCTACGAGCAGTACTTC	CASSLGPQDLSYEQYF
TRBJ1-3	NA	TRBD1	TRBV6-1	TGTGCCAGCAGTACATCCGGGACAGGGGTAAACACCATATATTTT	CASSTSGTGVNTIYF
TRBJ2-3	many	NA	TRBV7-3	TGTGCCAGCAGCCAAGAGCGGACAGATAGCACAGATACGCAGTATTTT	CASSQERTDSTDTQYF
TRBJ1-2	many	NA	TRBV11-2	TGTGCCAGCAGCTTTGGGACTGGTGGTGGCTACACCTTC	CASSFGTGGGYTF
TRBJ1-1	few	NA	TRBV2	TGTGCCAGCAGTGTCCAGGGGATGCAGAACACTGAAGCTTTCTTT	CASSVQGMQNTEAFF
TRBJ1-3	many	NA	TRBV6-9	TGTGCCAGCAGCCATCCTTGCCGGACAGCTGGAAACACCATATATTTT	CASSHPCRTAGNTIYF
TRBJ1-1	many	NA	TRBV20-1	TGCAGTGCCCTGGACGGACACATGAACACTGAAGCTTTCTTT	CSALDGHMNTEAFF
TRBJ1-4	few	NA	TRBV7-2	TGTGCCAGCAGCTTTGTAGGGACGCCTAATGGAAAACTGTTTTTT	CASSFVGTPNGKLFF
TRBJ1-1	few	NA	TRBV6-1	TGTGCCAGCAGTGACTCAGGACCGAACACTGAAGCTTTCTTT	CASSDSGPNTEAFF
TRBJ2-2	once	NA	TRBV14	TGTGCCAGCAGCCAAGAGGGGGGGCCCAACACCGGGGAGCTGTTTTTT	CASSQEGGPNTGELFF
TRBJ2-5	many	NA	TRBV7-8	TGTGCCAGCAGCGTGTACAAGGGGGATGGTGCAGAGACCCAGTACTTC	CASSVYKGDGAETQYF
TRBJ1-5	many	NA	TRBV2	TGTGCCAGCATAGGACAGCTCAATCAGCCCCAGCATTTT	CASIGQLNQPQHF
TRBJ2-7	NA	TRBD2	TRBV20-1	TGCAGTGCTAGAGGCGGGGGGGCCTACGAGCAGTACTTC	CSARGGGAYEQYF
TRBJ2-3	NA	TRBD2	TRBV4-2	TGTGCCAGCAGCACATGGACTAGCGGGCCAGATACGCAGTATTTT	CASSTWTSGPDTQYF
TRBJ2-3	NA	TRBD1	TRBV4-2	TGTGCCAGCAGCCAAGATCTGGTGACAGGGGGTGCCACAGATACGCAGTATTTT	CASSQDLVTGGATDTQYF
TRBJ2-7	many	NA	TRBV7-2	TGTGCCAGCAGGTTGACCCAGGGGCCAACCTACGAGCAGTACTTC	CASRLTQGPTYEQYF
TRBJ2-3	many	NA	TRBV20-1	TGCAGTGCTAGAGGGGTTTCCGGGGGAACAGATACGCAGTATTTT	CSARGVSGGTDTQYF